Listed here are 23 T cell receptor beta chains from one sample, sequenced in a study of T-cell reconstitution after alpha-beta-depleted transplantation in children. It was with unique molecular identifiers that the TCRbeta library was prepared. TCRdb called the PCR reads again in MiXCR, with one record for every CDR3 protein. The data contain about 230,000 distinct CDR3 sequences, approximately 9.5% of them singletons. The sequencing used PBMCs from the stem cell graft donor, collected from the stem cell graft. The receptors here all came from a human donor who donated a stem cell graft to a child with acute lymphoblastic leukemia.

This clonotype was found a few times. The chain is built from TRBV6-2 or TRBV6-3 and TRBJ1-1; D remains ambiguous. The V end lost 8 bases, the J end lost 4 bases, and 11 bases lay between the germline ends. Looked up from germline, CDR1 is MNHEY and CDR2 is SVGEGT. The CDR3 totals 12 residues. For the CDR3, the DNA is TGTGCCAGCGGTTCCTTGGGCACTGAAGCTTTCTTT. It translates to CASGSLGTEAFF.

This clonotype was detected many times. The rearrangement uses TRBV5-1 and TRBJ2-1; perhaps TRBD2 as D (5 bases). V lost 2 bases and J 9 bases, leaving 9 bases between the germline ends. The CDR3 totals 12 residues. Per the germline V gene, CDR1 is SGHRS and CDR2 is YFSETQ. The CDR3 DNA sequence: TGCGCCAGCAGCTTCGAGGGAATTGAGCAGTTCTTC. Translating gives CASSFEGIEQFF.

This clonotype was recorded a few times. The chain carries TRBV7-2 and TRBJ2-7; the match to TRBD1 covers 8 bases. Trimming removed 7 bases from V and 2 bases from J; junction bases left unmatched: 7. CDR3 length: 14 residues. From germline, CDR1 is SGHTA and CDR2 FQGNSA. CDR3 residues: CASIRRGPPYEQYF. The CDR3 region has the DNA TGTGCCAGCATACGCAGGGGGCCCCCCTACGAGCAGTACTTC. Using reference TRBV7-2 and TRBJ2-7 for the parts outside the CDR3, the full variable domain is GAGVSQSPSNKVTEKGKDVELRCDPISGHTALYWYRQSLGQGLEFLIYFQGNSAPDKSGLPSDRFSAERTGGSVSTLTIQRTQQEDSAVYLCASIRRGPPYEQYFGPGTRLTVT.

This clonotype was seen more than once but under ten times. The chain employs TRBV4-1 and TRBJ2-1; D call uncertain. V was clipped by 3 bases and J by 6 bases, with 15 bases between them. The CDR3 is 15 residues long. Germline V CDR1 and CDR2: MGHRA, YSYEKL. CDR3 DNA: TGCGCCAGCAGCCACCTATCTCCAGCCCCCAATGAGCAGTTCTTC. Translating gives CASSHLSPAPNEQFF.

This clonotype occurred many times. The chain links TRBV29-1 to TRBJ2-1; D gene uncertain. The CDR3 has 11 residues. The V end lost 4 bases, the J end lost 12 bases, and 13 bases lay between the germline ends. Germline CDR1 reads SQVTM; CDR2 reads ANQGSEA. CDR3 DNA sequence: TGCAGCGTTGCGTTGTTGATCGGGCAGTTCTTC. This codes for CSVALLIGQFF.

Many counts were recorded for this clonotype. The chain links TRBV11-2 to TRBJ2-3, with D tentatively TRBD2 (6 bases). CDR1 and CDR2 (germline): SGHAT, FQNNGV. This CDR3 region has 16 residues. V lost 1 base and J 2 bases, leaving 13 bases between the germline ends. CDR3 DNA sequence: TGTGCCAGCAGCTTAGGGGCGGCGGGGACCACAGATACGCAGTATTTT. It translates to CASSLGAAGTTDTQYF. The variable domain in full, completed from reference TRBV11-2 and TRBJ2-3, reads EAGVAQSPRYKIIEKRQSVAFWCNPISGHATLYWYQQILGQGPKLLIQFQNNGVVDDSQLPKDRFSAERLKGVDSTLKIQPAKLEDSAVYLCASSLGAAGTTDTQYFGPGTRLTVL.

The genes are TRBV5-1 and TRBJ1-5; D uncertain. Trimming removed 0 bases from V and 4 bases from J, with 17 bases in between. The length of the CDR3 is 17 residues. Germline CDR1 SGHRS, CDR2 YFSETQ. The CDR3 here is CASSLEPNGPGNQPQHF. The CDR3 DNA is TGCGCCAGCAGCTTGGAACCGAATGGCCCCGGAAATCAGCCCCAGCATTTT.

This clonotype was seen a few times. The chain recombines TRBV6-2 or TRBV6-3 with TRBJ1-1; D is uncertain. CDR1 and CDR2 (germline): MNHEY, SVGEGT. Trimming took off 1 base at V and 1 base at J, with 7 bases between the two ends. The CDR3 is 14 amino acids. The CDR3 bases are TGTGCCAGCAGTTACTACACTTCGAACACTGAAGCTTTCTTT. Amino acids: CASSYYTSNTEAFF.

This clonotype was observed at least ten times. CDR3 region: CASSIEAIGRTGELFF. DNA of the CDR3: TGTGCCAGCTCAATAGAAGCGATTGGGAGAACCGGGGAGCTGTTTTTT. The chain has TRBV18 and TRBJ2-2; tentative D call: TRBD2 (5 bases). With 5 bases removed from V and 5 bases from J, the gap between germline ends came to 18 bases. Germline CDR1 and CDR2: KGHSH and LQKENI. CDR3 length: 16 amino acids. Full variable domain (rest looked up from reference TRBV18 and TRBJ2-2): NAGVMQNPRHLVRRRGQEARLRCSPMKGHSHVYWYRQLPEEGLKFMVYLQKENIIDESGMPKERFSAEFPKEGPSILRIQQVVRGDSAAYFCASSIEAIGRTGELFFGEGSRLTVL.

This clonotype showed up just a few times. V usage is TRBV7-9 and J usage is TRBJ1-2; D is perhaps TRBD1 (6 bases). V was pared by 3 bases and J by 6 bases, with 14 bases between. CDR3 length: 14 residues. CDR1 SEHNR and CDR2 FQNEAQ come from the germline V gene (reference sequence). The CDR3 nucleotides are TGTGCCAGCAGCTTGGTGGGGGCAGGGAATGGCTACACCTTC. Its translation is CASSLVGAGNGYTF.

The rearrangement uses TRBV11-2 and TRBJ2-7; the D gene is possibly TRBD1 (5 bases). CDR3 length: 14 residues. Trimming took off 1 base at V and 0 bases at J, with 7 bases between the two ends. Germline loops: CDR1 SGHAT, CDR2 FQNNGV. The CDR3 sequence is CASSLVGHSYEQYF. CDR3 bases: TGTGCCAGCAGCTTAGTGGGGCACTCCTACGAGCAGTACTTC.

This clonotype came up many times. The DNA of the CDR3 is TGTGCCAGCAGCTTAGTGACAGATACCTACGAGCAGTACTTC. It encodes CASSLVTDTYEQYF. This chain links TRBV11-2 with TRBJ2-7; TRBD1 is a possible D gene (5 bases). Germline V gives CDR1 SGHAT, CDR2 FQNNGV. V was clipped by 1 base and J by 2 bases, with 9 bases between them. This CDR3 has 14 residues.

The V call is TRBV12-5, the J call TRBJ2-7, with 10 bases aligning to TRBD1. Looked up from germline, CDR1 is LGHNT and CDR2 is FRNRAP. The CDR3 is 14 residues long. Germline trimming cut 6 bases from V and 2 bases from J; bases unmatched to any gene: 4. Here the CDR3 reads CASGLGQGTYEQYF. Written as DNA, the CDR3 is TGTGCTAGTGGCCTGGGACAGGGGACCTACGAGCAGTACTTC.

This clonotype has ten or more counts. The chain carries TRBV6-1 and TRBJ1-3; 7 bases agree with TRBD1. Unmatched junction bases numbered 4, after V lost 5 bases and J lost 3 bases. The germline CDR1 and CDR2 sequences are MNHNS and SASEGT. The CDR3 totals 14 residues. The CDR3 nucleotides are TGTGCCAGCAGTAGACAGGGTGTTGGAAACACCATATATTTT. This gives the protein CASSRQGVGNTIYF.

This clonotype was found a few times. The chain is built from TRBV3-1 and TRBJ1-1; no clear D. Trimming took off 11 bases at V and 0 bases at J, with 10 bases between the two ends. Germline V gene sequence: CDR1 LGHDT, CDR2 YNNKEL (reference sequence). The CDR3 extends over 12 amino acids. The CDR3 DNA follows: TGTGCCGCCAGCAACATGAACACTGAAGCTTTCTTT. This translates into CAASNMNTEAFF.

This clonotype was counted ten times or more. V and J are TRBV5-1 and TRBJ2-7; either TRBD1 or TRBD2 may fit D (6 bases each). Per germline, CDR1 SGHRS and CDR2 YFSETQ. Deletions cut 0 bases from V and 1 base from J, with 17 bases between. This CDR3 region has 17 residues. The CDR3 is CASSLGTNRVESYEQYF. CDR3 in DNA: TGCGCCAGCAGCTTGGGGACTAACAGGGTAGAATCCTACGAGCAGTACTTC. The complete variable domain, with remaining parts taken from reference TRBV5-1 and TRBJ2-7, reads KAGVTQTPRYLIKTRGQQVTLSCSPISGHRSVSWYQQTPGQGLQFLFEYFSETQRNKGNFPGRFSGRQFSNSRSEMNVSTLELGDSALYLCASSLGTNRVESYEQYFGPGTRLTVT.

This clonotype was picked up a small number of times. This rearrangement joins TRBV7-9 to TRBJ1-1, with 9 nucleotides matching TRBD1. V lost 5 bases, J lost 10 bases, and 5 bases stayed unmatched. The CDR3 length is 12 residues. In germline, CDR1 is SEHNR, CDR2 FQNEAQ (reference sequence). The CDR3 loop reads CASSRGTGRAFF. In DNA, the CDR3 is TGTGCCAGCAGCCGCGGGACAGGGAGAGCTTTCTTT.

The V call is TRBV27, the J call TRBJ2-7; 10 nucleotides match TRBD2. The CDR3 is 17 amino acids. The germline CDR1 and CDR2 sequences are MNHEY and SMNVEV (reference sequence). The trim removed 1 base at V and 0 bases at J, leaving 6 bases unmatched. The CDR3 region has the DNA TGTGCCAGCAGTTTATTGGGTCCTAGCGGGGGCTCCTACGAGCAGTACTTC. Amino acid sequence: CASSLLGPSGGSYEQYF.

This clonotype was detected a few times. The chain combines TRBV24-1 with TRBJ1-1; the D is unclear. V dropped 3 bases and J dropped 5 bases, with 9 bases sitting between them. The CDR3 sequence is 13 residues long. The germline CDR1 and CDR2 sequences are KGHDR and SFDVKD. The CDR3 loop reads CATSDLGGTEAFF. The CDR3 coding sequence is TGTGCCACCAGTGATCTCGGAGGGACTGAAGCTTTCTTT.

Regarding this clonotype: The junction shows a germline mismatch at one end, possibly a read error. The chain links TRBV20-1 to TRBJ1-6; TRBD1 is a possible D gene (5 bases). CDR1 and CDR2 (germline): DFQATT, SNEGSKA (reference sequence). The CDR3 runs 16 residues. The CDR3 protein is CCATSFSGDRDSPLHF. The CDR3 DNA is TGCTGTGCTACCTCTTTCTCGGGAGACAGAGATTCACCCCTCCACTTT.

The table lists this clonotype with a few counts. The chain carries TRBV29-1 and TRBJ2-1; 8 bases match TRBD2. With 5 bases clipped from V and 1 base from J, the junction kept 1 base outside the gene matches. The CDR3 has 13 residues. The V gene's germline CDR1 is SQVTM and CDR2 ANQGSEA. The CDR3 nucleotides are TGCAGCGTTCGGGGGGGGTCCTACAATGAGCAGTTCTTC. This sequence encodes CSVRGGSYNEQFF.

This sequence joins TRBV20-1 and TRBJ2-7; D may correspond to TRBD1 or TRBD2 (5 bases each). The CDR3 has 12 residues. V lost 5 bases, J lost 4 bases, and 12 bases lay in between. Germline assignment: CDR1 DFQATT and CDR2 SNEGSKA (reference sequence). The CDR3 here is CSAWDGQYEQYF. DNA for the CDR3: TGCAGTGCTTGGGACGGACAATACGAGCAGTACTTC.

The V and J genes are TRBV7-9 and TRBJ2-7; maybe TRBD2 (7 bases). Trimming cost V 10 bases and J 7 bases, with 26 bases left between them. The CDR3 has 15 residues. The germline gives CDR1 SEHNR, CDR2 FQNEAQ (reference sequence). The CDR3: CATLPGGGARGEQYF. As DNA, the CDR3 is TGTGCCACCCTGCCGGGAGGCGGGGCCAGGGGTGAGCAGTACTTC.